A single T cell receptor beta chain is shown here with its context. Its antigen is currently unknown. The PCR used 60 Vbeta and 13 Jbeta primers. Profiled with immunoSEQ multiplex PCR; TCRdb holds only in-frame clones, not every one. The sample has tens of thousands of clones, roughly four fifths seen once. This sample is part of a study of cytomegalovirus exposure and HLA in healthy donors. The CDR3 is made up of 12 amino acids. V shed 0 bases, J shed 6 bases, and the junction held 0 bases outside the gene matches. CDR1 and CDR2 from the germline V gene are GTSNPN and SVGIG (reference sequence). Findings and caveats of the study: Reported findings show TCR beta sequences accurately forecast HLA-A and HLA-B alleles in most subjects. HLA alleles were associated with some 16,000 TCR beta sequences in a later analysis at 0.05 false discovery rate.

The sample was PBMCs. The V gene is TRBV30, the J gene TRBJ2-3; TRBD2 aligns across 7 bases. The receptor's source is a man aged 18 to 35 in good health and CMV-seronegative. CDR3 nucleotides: TGTGCCTGGAGTGTGGGAGGGGATACGCAGTATTTT. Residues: CAWSVGGDTQYF. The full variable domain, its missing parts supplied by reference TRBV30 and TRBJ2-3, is SQTIHQWPATLVQPVGSPLSLECTVEGTSNPNLYWYRQAAGRGLQLLFYSVGIGQISSEVPQNLSASRPQDRQFILSSKKLLLSDSGFYLCAWSVGGDTQYFGPGTRLTVL.